Below, one T cell receptor beta chain is given with its context. Clones were sequenced by immunoSEQ multiplex PCR, and TCRdb holds only the in-frame ones, with some missing. The table shows over 75,000 clones, with approximately 97% occurring only once. This CDR3 comprises 16 residues. The germline V gene has CDR1 WNHNN and CDR2 SYGVQD (reference sequence). J was trimmed by 2 bases and V by 5 bases; bases with no gene match: 9. This sample is drawn from a study of technical replicates of blood from several donors. Sequences were obtained from T cells isolated from PBMCs. The J gene is TRBJ2-3, the V gene TRBV10-1; 8 bases are a match to TRBD1. The TCR originated in a human donor in good health. DNA for the CDR3: TGCGCCAGCAGTCTTGGACAGGGAGTTTCCACAGATACGCAGTATTTT. Protein product: CASSLGQGVSTDTQYF.